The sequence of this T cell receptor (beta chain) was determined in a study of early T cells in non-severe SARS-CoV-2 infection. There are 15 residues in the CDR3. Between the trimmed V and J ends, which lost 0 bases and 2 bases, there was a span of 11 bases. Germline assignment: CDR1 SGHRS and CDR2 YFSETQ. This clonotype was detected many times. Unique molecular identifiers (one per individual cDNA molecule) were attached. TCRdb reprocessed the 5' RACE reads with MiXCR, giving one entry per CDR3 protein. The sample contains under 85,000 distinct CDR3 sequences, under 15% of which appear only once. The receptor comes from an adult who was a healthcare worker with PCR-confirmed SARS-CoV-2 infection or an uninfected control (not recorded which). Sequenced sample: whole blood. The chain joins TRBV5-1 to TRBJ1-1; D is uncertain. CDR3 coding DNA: TGCGCCAGCAGCTTGGCCGGAACAGTCAACACTGAAGCTTTCTTT. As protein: CASSLAGTVNTEAFF.